The 17 T cell receptor beta chains below come from one sample, sequenced in a study of T-cell memory formation after mild COVID-19. TCRdb reprocessed the 5' RACE reads via MiXCR and lists one record per CDR3 protein. The sample carries 150,000 to 200,000 distinct CDR3 sequences, approximately 10% recorded once. Specimen: PBMCs or a T cell subset sorted from them (not recorded which). The receptor set was obtained from a man aged 18 to 35 who had mild COVID-19 (a few samples of this study predate the infection). Cell type and time point are not known.

This clonotype was seen ten or more times. The rearrangement uses TRBV5-1 and TRBJ2-5; D might be TRBD2 (7 bases). The CDR3 spans 14 residues. V was cut by 4 bases and J by 1 base, with 11 bases left in between. Per germline, CDR1 SGHRS and CDR2 YFSETQ. Here the CDR3 DNA reads TGCGCCAGCAGCGGGGGGGGCAGCCAAGAGACCCAGTACTTC. Translation: CASSGGGSQETQYF.

CDR3 in DNA: TGTGCCAGCAGCCGAGGGGGTCCGAACACCGGGGAGCTGTTTTTT. Translating gives CASSRGGPNTGELFF. V is TRBV6-5 and J is TRBJ2-2; a possible D gene is TRBD1 (6 bases). Trimming took off 6 bases at V and 0 bases at J, with 11 bases between the two ends. CDR3 length: 15 amino acids. The germline V gene has CDR1 MNHEY and CDR2 SVGAGI.

This clonotype was seen a handful of times. The chain has TRBV6-5 and TRBJ2-3; 9 nucleotides line up with TRBD2. Germline CDR1 is MNHEY and CDR2 is SVGAGI. The CDR3 is 15 residues long. V was pared by 6 bases and J by 3 bases, with 7 bases of the junction left unmatched. CDR3 sequence (DNA): TGTGCCAGCAGCATGGGACTAGCCGGGACAGATACGCAGTATTTT. It is translated as CASSMGLAGTDTQYF.

This chain uses TRBV7-2 with TRBJ2-7; D call uncertain. The CDR3 is 12 amino acids. The germline V gene has CDR1 SGHTA and CDR2 FQGNSA. V was shortened by 6 bases and J by 5 bases, with 11 bases between the two germline ends. The DNA for the CDR3 is TGTGCCAGCAGACCCACCGGAGACGAGCAGTACTTC. It translates to CASRPTGDEQYF.

The rearrangement joins TRBV20-1 to TRBJ1-6, with no clear D. CDR3 length: 13 residues. Germline values: CDR1 DFQATT, CDR2 SNEGSKA (reference sequence). V was shortened by 1 base and J by 3 bases, with 4 bases between the two germline ends. The CDR3 here is CSARGDYNSPLHF. The CDR3 nucleotides are TGCAGTGCTAGAGGCGACTATAATTCACCCCTCCACTTT.

The V call is TRBV3-1, the J call TRBJ2-6; no clear D gene. CDR3 size: 12 residues. Trimming removed 0 bases at V and 13 bases at J, with 7 bases between. Germline V gives CDR1 LGHDT, CDR2 YNNKEL (reference sequence). CDR3: CASSQDLGVLTF. Written as DNA, the CDR3 is TGTGCCAGCAGCCAAGATCTAGGGGTCCTGACTTTC.

The rearrangement joins TRBV5-4 to TRBJ2-7; tentative D call: TRBD2 (6 bases). Between the trimmed V and J ends, which lost 6 bases and 0 bases, there was a span of 19 bases. The CDR3 is 16 amino acids. The germline V gene has CDR1 SGHNT and CDR2 YYREEE (reference sequence). In DNA, the CDR3 is TGTGCCAGCACCCCAGATCCTGGGGGGAGCTCCTACGAGCAGTACGTC. Translating it yields CASTPDPGGSSYEQYV.

This clonotype was detected many times. The chain joins TRBV4-2 to TRBJ1-2; D not resolved. The CDR3 spans 14 residues. Trimming took 4 bases from V and 0 from J, leaving 9 bases between them. Germline-derived CDR1 and CDR2 are LGHNA and YNFKEQ. The CDR3 region has the DNA TGTGCCAGCAGCCGATCAGATTCTAACTATGGCTACACCTTC. It is translated as CASSRSDSNYGYTF.

In this sample, this clonotype turned up many times. The chain employs TRBV11-2 and TRBJ2-6, with D perhaps TRBD1 (6 bases). Germline V gene data show CDR1 as SGHAT and CDR2 as FQNNGV. The V and J ends lost 1 base and 0 bases respectively, with 19 bases between them. The CDR3 spans 20 residues. The DNA of the CDR3 is TGTGCCAGCAGCTTAGTTTCCTCGTGGACGGACAGCTCTGGGGCCAACGTCCTGACTTTC. Amino acids: CASSLVSSWTDSSGANVLTF.

The chain joins TRBV9 to TRBJ2-2; D tentatively reads TRBD1 or TRBD2 (5 bases each). Trimming cost V 4 bases and J 0 bases, with 13 bases left between them. This CDR3 contains 16 residues. CDR1 and CDR2 (germline): SGDLS, YYNGEE. The CDR3 nucleotides read TGTGCCAGCAGCTACCTTCCGGGACCGAACACCGGGGAGCTGTTTTTT. This gives the protein CASSYLPGPNTGELFF.

This clonotype was found a few times. V usage is TRBV29-1 and J usage is TRBJ1-1; D remains unclear. V lost 6 bases and J 1 base, leaving 12 bases between the germline ends. The CDR3 is 13 amino acids. Germline CDR1 reads SQVTM; CDR2 reads ANQGSEA. The CDR3 loop reads CSVSRTQNTEAFF. The CDR3 DNA follows: TGCAGCGTGTCGAGGACCCAGAACACTGAAGCTTTCTTT.

The chain is built from TRBV4-3 and TRBJ1-5; a possible D gene is TRBD1 (5 bases). The germline gives CDR1 LGHNA, CDR2 YSLEER. The CDR3 runs 16 residues. The V gene lost 1 base and the J gene lost 6 bases, with 16 bases spanning the gap. The CDR3 region has the DNA TGCGCCAGCAGCCAAGGCCCGGGGGTCTACGGTCAGCCCCAGCATTTT. Its translation: CASSQGPGVYGQPQHF.

This clonotype was observed a handful of times. The chain links TRBV10-3 to TRBJ2-3; 9 positions match TRBD2. CDR1 and CDR2 (germline): ENHRY, SYGVKD. The CDR3 is made up of 14 amino acids. Trimming removed 3 bases from V and 4 bases from J; junction bases left unmatched: 2. The CDR3 reads CAISDGGGADTQYF. CDR3 nucleotide sequence: TGTGCCATCAGTGACGGCGGGGGGGCAGATACGCAGTATTTT.

The rearrangement links TRBV7-2 to TRBJ1-1; D uncertain. From germline, CDR1 is SGHTA and CDR2 FQGNSA. The CDR3 is made up of 14 amino acids. V was clipped by 6 bases and J by 1 base, with 12 bases between them. The CDR3 sequence is CASSLTKGNTEAFF. In DNA, the CDR3 is TGTGCCAGCAGTCTAACTAAGGGGAACACTGAAGCTTTCTTT.

This clonotype occurred a few times. This chain links TRBV29-1 with TRBJ2-2, with a possible D match to TRBD2 (5 bases). V was trimmed by 3 bases and J by 2 bases, leaving 13 bases between them. CDR3 length equals 15 residues. Germline V gene data show CDR1 as SQVTM and CDR2 as ANQGSEA. Written as DNA, the CDR3 is TGCAGCGTTGAGAAATCCCGGACTAACACCGGGGAGCTGTTTTTT. It translates to CSVEKSRTNTGELFF.

The sample holds many counts of this clonotype. V and J are TRBV15 and TRBJ1-3, with no clear D. The CDR3 covers 14 residues. The germline V gene encodes CDR1 LNHNV and CDR2 YYDKDF (reference sequence). V was cut by 5 bases and J by 0 bases, with 8 bases left in between. In DNA form, the CDR3 reads TGTGCCACCAGCGGACCGGGCTCTGGAAACACCATATATTTT. Encoded protein: CATSGPGSGNTIYF.

The chain carries TRBV2 and TRBJ2-5; 8 nucleotides agree with TRBD1. From germline, CDR1 is SNHLY and CDR2 FYNNEI. Trimming removed 6 bases from V and 5 bases from J; junction bases left unmatched: 8. The CDR3 extends over 14 amino acids. CDR3 sequence reads: CASRDRTGTETQYF. CDR3 DNA sequence: TGTGCCAGCAGGGATAGGACAGGGACTGAGACCCAGTACTTC.